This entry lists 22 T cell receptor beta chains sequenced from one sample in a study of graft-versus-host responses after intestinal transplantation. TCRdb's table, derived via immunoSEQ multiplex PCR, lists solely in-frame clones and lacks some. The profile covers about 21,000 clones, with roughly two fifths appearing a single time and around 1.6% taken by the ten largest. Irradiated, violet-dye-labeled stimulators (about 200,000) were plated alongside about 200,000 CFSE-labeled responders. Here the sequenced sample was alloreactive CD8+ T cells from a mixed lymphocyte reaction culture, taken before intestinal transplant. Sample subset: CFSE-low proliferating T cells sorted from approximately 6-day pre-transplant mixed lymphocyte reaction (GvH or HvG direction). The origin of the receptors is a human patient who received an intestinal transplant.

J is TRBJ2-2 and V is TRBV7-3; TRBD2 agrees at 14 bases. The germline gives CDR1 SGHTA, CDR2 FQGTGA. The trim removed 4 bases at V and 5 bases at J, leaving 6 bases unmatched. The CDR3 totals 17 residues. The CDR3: CASSSGLAGGGTGELFF. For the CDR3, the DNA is TGTGCCAGCAGCTCAGGACTAGCGGGAGGAGGGACCGGGGAGCTGTTTTTT. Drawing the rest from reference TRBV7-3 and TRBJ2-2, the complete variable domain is GAGVSQTPSNKVTEKGKYVELRCDPISGHTALYWYRQSLGQGPEFLIYFQGTGAADDSGLPNDRFFAVRPEGSVSTLKIQRTERGDSAVYLCASSSGLAGGGTGELFFGEGSRLTVL.

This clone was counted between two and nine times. The CDR3 nucleotides read TGCAGCGTTGTGACAGGCGGTCCTGAAGCTTTCTTT. It specifies CSVVTGGPEAFF. The J gene is TRBJ1-1, the V gene TRBV29-1; weak D call: TRBD1 (6 bases). CDR1 is SQVTM and CDR2 is ANQGSEA in the germline V gene. The CDR3 totals 12 residues. V dropped 4 bases and J dropped 6 bases, with 12 bases sitting between them.

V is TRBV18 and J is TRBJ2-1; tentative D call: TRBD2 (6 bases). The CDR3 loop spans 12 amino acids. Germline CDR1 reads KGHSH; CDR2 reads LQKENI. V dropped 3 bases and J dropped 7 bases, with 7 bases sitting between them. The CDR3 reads CASSPAGNEQFF. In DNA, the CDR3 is TGTGCCAGCTCACCCGCGGGGAATGAGCAGTTCTTC.

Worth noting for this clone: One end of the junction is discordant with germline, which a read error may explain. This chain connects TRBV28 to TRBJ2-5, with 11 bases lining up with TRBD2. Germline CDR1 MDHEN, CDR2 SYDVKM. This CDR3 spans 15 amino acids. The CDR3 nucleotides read TGTGCCACCACTCGACTAGCGGGGAACCAAGAGATCCAGTACTTC. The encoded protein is CATTRLAGNQEIQYF.

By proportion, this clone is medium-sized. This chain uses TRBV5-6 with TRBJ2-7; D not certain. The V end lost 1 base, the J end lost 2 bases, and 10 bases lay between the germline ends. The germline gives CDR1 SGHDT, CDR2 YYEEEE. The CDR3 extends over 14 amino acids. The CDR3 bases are TGTGCCAGCAGCTTGTTATCCCGGACCTACGAGCAGTACTTC. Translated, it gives CASSLLSRTYEQYF.

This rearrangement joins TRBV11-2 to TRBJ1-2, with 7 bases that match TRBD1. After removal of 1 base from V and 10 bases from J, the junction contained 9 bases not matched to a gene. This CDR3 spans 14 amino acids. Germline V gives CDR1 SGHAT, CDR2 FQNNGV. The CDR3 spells CASSLVGGTDPYTF. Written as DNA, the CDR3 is TGTGCCAGCAGCTTAGTAGGGGGGACAGACCCCTACACCTTC.

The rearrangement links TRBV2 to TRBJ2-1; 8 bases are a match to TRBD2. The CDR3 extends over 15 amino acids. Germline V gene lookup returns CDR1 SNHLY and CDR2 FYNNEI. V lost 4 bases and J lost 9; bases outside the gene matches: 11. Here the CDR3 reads CASSVEGLAILEQFF. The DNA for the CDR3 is TGTGCCAGCAGTGTGGAAGGACTAGCCATTCTTGAGCAGTTCTTC.

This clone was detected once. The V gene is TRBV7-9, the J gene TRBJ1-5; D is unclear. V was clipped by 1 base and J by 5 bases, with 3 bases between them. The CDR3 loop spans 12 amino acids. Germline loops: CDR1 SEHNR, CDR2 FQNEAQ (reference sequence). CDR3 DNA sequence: TGTGCCAGCAGCTTAGGGGATCAGCCCCAGCATTTT. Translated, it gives CASSLGDQPQHF.

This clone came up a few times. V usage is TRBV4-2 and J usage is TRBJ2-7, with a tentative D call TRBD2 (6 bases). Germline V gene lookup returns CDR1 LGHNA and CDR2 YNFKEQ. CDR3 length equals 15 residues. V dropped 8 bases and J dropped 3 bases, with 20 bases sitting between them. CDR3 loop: CASALPGVTIYEQYF. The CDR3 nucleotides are TGTGCCAGCGCCCTCCCGGGAGTTACTATCTACGAGCAGTACTTC.

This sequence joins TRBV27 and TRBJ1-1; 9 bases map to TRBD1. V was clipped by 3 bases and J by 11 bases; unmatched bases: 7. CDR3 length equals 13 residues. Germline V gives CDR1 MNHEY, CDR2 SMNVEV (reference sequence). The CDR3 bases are TGTGCCAGCAGTTTCACAACAGGGGGCGAGGCTTTCTTT. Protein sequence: CASSFTTGGEAFF.

The CDR3 DNA follows: TGCAGTGCTAGAGCAGACAGGGAAGCTTTCTTT. This codes for CSARADREAFF. The chain has TRBV20-1 and TRBJ1-1; D possibly corresponds to TRBD1 (6 bases). Germline V CDR1 and CDR2: DFQATT, SNEGSKA (reference sequence). This CDR3 region has 11 residues. V lost 1 base to trimming and J lost 8 bases, with 8 bases between them.

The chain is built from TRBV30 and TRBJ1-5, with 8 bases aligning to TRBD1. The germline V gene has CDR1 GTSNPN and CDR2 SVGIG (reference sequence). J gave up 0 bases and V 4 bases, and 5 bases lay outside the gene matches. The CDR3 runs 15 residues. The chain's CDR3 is CAWNRQGYSNQPQHF. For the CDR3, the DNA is TGTGCCTGGAATCGACAGGGGTATAGCAATCAGCCCCAGCATTTT.

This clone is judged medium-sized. CDR3: CASSSGDGYYGYTF. CDR3 in DNA: TGTGCCAGCAGTTCAGGGGACGGCTACTATGGCTACACCTTC. This chain uses TRBV27 with TRBJ1-2, with a tentative D call TRBD1 (6 bases). V lost 4 bases and J 3 bases, leaving 12 bases between the germline ends. The CDR3 consists of 14 residues. The V gene's germline CDR1 is MNHEY and CDR2 SMNVEV (reference sequence).

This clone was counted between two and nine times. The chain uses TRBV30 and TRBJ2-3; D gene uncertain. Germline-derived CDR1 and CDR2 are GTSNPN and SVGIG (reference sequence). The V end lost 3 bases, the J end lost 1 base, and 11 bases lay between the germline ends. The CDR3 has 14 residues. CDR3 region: CAWSANGGTDTQYF. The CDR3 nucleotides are TGTGCCTGGAGCGCCAATGGGGGCACAGATACGCAGTATTTT.

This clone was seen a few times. Here the CDR3 reads CASSELGNQPQHF. The CDR3 DNA reads TGTGCCAGCAGTGAACTGGGCAATCAGCCCCAGCATTTT. V and J are TRBV6-5 and TRBJ1-5, with D uncertain. In germline, CDR1 is MNHEY, CDR2 SVGAGI. The CDR3 covers 13 residues. V lost 5 bases and J 2 bases, leaving 7 bases between the germline ends.

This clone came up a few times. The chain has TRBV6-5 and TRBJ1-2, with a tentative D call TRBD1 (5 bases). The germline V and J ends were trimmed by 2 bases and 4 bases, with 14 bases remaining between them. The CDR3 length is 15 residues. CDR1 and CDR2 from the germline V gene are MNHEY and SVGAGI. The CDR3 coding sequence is TGTGCCAGCAGTTACAGGGGAAATCTCTTCTATGGCTACACCTTC. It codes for CASSYRGNLFYGYTF.

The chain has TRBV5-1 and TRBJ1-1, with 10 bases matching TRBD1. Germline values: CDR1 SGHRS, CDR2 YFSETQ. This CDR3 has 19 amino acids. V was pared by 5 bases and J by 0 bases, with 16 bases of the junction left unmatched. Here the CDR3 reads CASRKSGWTGGSMNTEAFF. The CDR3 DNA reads TGCGCCAGCAGAAAATCGGGGTGGACAGGGGGATCCATGAACACTGAAGCTTTCTTT. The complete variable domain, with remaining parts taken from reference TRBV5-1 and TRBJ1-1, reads KAGVTQTPRYLIKTRGQQVTLSCSPISGHRSVSWYQQTPGQGLQFLFEYFSETQRNKGNFPGRFSGRQFSNSRSEMNVSTLELGDSALYLCASRKSGWTGGSMNTEAFFGQGTRLTVV.

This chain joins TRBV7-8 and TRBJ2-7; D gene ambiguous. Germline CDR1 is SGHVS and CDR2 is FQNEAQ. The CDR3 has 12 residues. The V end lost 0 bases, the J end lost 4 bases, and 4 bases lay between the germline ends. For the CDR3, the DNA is TGTGCCAGCAGCTTAGCCCCTTACGAGCAGTACTTC. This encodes CASSLAPYEQYF.

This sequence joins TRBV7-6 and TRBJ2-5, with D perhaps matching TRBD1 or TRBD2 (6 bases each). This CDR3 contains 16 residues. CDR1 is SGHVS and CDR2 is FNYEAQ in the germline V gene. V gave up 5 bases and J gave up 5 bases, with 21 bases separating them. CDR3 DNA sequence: TGTGCCAGCAGCAAGGGGACGGGGGCGGTACGGGAGACCCAGTACTTC. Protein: CASSKGTGAVRETQYF. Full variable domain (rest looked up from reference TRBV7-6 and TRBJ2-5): GAGVSQSPRYKVTKRGQDVALRCDPISGHVSLYWYRQALGQGPEFLTYFNYEAQQDKSGLPNDRFSAERPEGSISTLTIQRTEQRDSAMYRCASSKGTGAVRETQYFGPGTRLLVL.

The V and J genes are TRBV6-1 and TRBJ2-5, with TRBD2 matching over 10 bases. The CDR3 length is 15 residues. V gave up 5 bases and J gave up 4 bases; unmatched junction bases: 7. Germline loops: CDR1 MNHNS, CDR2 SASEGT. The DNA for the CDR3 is TGTGCCAGCAGTAACCTAGCGGGAGTGAGAGAGACCCAGTACTTC. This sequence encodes CASSNLAGVRETQYF.

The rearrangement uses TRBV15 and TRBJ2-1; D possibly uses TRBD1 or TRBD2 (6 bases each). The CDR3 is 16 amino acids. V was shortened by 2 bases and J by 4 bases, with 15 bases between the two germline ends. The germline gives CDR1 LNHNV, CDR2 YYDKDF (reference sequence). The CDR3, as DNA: TGTGCCACCAGCAGACCCTTGGGGGGCGGATACAATGAGCAGTTCTTC. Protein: CATSRPLGGGYNEQFF.

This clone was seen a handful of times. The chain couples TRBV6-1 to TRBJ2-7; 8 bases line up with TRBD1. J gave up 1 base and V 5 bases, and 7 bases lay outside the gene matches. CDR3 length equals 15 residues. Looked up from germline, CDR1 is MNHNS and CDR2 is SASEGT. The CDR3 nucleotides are TGTGCCAGCAGTTCACCCGGGACAGGTTCCTACGAGCAGTACTTC. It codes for CASSSPGTGSYEQYF.